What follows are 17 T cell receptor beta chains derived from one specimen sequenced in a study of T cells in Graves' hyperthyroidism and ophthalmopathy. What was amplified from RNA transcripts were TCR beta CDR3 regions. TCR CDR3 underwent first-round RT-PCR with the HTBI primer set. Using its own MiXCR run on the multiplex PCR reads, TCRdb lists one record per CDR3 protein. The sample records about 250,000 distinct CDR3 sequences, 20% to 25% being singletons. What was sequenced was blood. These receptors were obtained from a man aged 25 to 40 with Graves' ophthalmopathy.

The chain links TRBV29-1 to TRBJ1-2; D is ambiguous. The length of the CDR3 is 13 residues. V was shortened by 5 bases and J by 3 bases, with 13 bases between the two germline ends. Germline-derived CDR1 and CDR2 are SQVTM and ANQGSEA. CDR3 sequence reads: CSVSPRLHYGYTF. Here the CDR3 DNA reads TGCAGCGTTTCTCCCCGACTTCACTATGGCTACACCTTC.

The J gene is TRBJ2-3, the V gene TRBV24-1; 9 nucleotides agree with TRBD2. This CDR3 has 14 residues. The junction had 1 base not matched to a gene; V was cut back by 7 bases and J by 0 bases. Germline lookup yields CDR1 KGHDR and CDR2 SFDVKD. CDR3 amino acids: CATRTSGSTDTQYF. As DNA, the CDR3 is TGTGCCACCAGAACTAGCGGGAGCACAGATACGCAGTATTTT.

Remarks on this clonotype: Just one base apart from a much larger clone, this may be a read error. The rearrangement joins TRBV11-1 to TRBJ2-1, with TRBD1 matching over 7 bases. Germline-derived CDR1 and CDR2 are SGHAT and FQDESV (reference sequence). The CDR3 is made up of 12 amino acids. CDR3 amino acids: CANSPTGQEQFF. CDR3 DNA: TGTGCCAACAGCCCGACAGGGCAGGAGCAGTTCTTC.

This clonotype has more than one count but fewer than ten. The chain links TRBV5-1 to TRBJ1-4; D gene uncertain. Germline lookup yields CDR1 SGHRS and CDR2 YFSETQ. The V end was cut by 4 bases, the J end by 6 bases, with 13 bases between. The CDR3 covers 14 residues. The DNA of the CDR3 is TGCGCCAGCAGCGCCCGTGTGCCCGATGAAAAACTGTTTTTT. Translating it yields CASSARVPDEKLFF.

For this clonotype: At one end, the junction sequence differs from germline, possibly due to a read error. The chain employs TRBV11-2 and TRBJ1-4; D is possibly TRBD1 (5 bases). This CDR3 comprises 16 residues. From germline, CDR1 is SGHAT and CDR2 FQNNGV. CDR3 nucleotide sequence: TGTGCCAACAGCCCTCAAGGCGGGGCGATACGAGAAAAACTGTTTTTT. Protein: CANSPQGGAIREKLFF.

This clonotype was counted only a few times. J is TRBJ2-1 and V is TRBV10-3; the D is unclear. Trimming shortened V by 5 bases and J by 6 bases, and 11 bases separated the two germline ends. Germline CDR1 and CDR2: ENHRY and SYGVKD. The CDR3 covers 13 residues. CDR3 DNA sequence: TGTGCCATCAGTCGAGAGAAGGGCAATGAGCAGTTCTTC. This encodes CAISREKGNEQFF.

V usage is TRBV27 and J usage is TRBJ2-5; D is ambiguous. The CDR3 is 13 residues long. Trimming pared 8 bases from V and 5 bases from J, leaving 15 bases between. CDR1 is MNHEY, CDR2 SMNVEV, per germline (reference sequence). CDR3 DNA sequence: TGTGCCAGCCACTCCCTCATGGGTGAGACCCAGTACTTC. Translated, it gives CASHSLMGETQYF.

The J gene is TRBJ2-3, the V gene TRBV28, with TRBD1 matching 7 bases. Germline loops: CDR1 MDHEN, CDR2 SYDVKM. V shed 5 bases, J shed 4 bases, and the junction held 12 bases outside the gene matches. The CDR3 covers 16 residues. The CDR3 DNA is TGTGCCAGCAGTGCCCCCAGAGGGGGCAGATCAGATACGCAGTATTTT. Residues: CASSAPRGGRSDTQYF.

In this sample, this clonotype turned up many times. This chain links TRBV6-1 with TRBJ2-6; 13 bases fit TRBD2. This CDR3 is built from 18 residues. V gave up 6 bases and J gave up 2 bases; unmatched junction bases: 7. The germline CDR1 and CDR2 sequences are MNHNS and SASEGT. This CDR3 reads CASRSTSGRAAGANVLTF. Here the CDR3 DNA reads TGTGCCAGCAGATCAACTAGCGGGAGGGCCGCTGGGGCCAACGTCCTGACTTTC.

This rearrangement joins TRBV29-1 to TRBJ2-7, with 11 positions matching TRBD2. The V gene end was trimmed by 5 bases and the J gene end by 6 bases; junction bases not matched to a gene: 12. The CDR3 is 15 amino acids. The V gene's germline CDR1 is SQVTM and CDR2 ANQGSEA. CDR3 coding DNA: TGCAGCGTTTCAAGAGGAACTAGCGGGAGCGGCGAGCAGTACTTC. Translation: CSVSRGTSGSGEQYF.

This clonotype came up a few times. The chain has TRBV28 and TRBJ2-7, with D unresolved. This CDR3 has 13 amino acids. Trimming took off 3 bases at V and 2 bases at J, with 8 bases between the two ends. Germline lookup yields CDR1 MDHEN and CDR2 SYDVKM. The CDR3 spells CASSLEPAYEQYF. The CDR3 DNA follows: TGTGCCAGCAGTTTGGAGCCAGCCTACGAGCAGTACTTC.

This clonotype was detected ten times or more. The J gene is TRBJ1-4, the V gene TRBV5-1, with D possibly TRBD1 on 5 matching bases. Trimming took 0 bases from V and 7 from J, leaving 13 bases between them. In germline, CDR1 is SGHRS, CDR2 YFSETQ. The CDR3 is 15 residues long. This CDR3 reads CASSLGQGWGEKLFF. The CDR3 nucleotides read TGCGCCAGCAGCTTGGGTCAGGGCTGGGGTGAAAAACTGTTTTTT.

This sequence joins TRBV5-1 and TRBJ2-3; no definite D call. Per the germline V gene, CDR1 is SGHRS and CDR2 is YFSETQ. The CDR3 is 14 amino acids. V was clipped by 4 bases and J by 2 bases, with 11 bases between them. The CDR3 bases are TGCGCCAGCAGCCAAGTGGTCACCACAGATACGCAGTATTTT. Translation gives CASSQVVTTDTQYF. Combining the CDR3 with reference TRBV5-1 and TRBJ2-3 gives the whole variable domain KAGVTQTPRYLIKTRGQQVTLSCSPISGHRSVSWYQQTPGQGLQFLFEYFSETQRNKGNFPGRFSGRQFSNSRSEMNVSTLELGDSALYLCASSQVVTTDTQYFGPGTRLTVL.

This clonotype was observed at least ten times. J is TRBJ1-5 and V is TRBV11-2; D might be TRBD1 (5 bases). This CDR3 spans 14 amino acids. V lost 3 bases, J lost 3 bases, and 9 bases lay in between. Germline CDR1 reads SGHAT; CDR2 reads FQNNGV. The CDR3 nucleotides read TGTGCCAGCAGCTTTTCAGGGTTCAATCAGCCCCAGCATTTT. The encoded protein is CASSFSGFNQPQHF.

The CDR3 sequence: CASSLDRLSSGNTIYF. In nucleotides, the CDR3 is TGTGCCAGCAGCTTGGACAGGCTCAGCTCTGGAAACACCATATATTTT. The chain joins TRBV5-6 to TRBJ1-3; D may be TRBD1 (5 bases). The CDR3 contains 16 residues. Per germline, CDR1 SGHDT and CDR2 YYEEEE. Trimming stripped 0 bases from V and 0 bases from J, with 10 bases between. The variable domain in full, with the rest retrieved from reference TRBV5-6 and TRBJ1-3, is DAGVTQSPTHLIKTRGQQVTLRCSPKSGHDTVSWYQQALGQGPQFIFQYYEEEERQRGNFPDRFSGHQFPNYSSELNVNALLLGDSALYLCASSLDRLSSGNTIYFGEGSWLTVV.

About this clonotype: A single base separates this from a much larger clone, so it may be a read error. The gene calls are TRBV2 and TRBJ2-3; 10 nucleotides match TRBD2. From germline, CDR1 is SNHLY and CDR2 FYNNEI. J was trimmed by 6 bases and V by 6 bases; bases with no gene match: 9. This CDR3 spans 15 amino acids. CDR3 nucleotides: TGTGCCAGCAGGAATAGCGGGAGGCTGGCGGATACGCAGTATTTT. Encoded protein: CASRNSGRLADTQYF.

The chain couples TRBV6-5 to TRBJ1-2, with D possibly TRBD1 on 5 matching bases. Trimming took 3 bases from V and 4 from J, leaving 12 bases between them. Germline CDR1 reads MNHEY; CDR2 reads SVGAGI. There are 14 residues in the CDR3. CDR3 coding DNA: TGTGCCAGCAGTTATGATAGGGGTTCCTATGGCTACACCTTC. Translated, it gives CASSYDRGSYGYTF.